The present TCR beta chain was sequenced within a study of post-analysis software for immune sequencing data. Study-wide points: The five TRBV segments detected at higher frequency in patients than in controls included TRBV5-6, TRBV5-1 and TRBV20-1.

Germline lookup yields CDR1 DFQATT and CDR2 SNEGSKA (reference sequence). This CDR3 contains 12 residues. V was clipped by 2 bases and J by 5 bases, with 7 bases between them. Unique molecular identifiers were present in the TCR beta cDNA libraries. TCRdb used MiXCR to reprocess the PCR reads, holding one entry per CDR3 protein. The sample consists of hundreds of thousands of distinct CDR3 sequences, around a third of them appearing once. Of note for this clonotype: What it binds is unknown.

The chain couples TRBV20-1 to TRBJ1-5, with D unclear. This sequence originates from a girl aged 5 to 17 with multiple sclerosis. Sequencing was carried out using blood. The CDR3 protein is CSARRSDQPQHF. DNA of the CDR3: TGCAGTGCTAGAAGATCGGATCAGCCCCAGCATTTT.